Listed below are T cell receptor beta chains from one sample, sequenced in a study of blood T cell repertoires in COVID-19. Clones were read by immunoSEQ multiplex PCR, and TCRdb kept only the in-frame ones, dropping some. Of some 190,000 clones listed, about 77% were seen once; the top ten hold about 17%. The sequenced material came from PBMCs or T cells enriched from blood (not recorded which). These receptors all come from a woman between 45 and 60 years old with acute COVID-19. Each CDR3 is given with its conserved first and last residue. The order of the fields is clone size, V gene, D gene, J gene, CDR3 protein, CDR3 DNA. The D gene is left open where the match is weak. Clone size is stated in some rows and not others, as once, few, many or a class when expanded.

NA	TRBV20-1	TRBD2	TRBJ2-1	CSASSLAGASGPNEQFF	TGCAGTGCTAGTAGCCTAGCGGGGGCCTCGGGGCCCAATGAGCAGTTCTTC
NA	TRBV3-1/TRBV3-2	NA	TRBJ1-1	CASSHSGGGNTEAFF	TGTGCCAGCAGCCACTCCGGGGGTGGGAACACTGAAGCTTTCTTT
once	TRBV24-1	TRBD1	TRBJ1-2	CATSDSTFRGKDGYTF	TGTGCCACCAGTGATTCGACTTTCAGGGGGAAGGATGGCTACACCTTC
NA	TRBV11-2	NA	TRBJ2-2	CASSFDNGELFF	TGTGCCAGCAGCTTCGACAACGGGGAGCTGTTTTTT
once	TRBV5-1	TRBD1	TRBJ1-2	CASSLGGTDYGYTF	TGCGCCAGCAGCTTGGGGGGGACAGACTATGGCTACACCTTC
few	TRBV9	NA	TRBJ1-6	CASSGDSFSGDWGSPLHF	TGTGCCAGCAGCGGAGATAGCTTTTCAGGGGATTGGGGTTCACCCCTCCACTTT
few	TRBV15	NA	TRBJ1-2	CATSRDKTGYGYTF	TGTGCCACCAGCAGAGATAAAACAGGCTATGGCTACACCTTC
few	TRBV13	TRBD1	TRBJ2-3	CASRKSLGWGQGDTDTQYF	TGTGCCAGCAGAAAATCTCTGGGGTGGGGACAGGGGGACACAGATACGCAGTATTTT
NA	TRBV7-2	TRBD1	TRBJ2-5	CASSGQGSQETQYF	TGTGCCAGCAGCGGACAGGGCTCTCAAGAGACCCAGTACTTC
NA	TRBV7-9	TRBD2	TRBJ2-5	CASSLGGGKETQYF	TGTGCCAGCAGCCTCGGGGGAGGGAAAGAGACCCAGTACTTC
few	TRBV28	NA	TRBJ1-2	CASSDSSNYGYTF	TGTGCCAGCAGCGACAGCTCTAACTATGGCTACACCTTC
few	TRBV15	TRBD1	TRBJ1-2	CATSRSTGVGYTF	TGTGCCACCAGCAGATCGACAGGGGTTGGCTACACCTTC
NA	TRBV5-1	TRBD1	TRBJ1-4	CASRATGGGEKLFF	TGCGCCAGCAGGGCGACAGGGGGCGGTGAAAAACTGTTTTTT
NA	TRBV7-9	NA	TRBJ2-5	CASTPEVEETQYF	TGTGCCAGCACCCCAGAGGTAGAGGAGACCCAGTACTTC
NA	TRBV3-1/TRBV3-2	TRBD2	TRBJ2-5	CASSQGPGRETQYF	TGTGCCAGCAGCCAAGGTCCCGGGAGGGAGACCCAGTACTTC
few	TRBV4-3	TRBD1	TRBJ1-2	CASSQERLLWTGSSYGYTF	TGCGCCAGCAGCCAAGAGAGGCTCCTTTGGACAGGGTCTAGCTATGGCTACACCTTC
NA	TRBV18	NA	TRBJ2-2	CASSRIGHDPNTGELFF	TGTGCCAGCTCACGAATCGGACATGACCCGAACACCGGGGAGCTGTTTTTT
few	TRBV6-5	NA	TRBJ1-2	CASGGDNYGYTF	TGTGCCAGCGGCGGAGATAACTATGGCTACACCTTC
NA	TRBV12-3/TRBV12-4	NA	TRBJ1-2	CASSSSGGKGYTF	TGTGCCAGCAGTTCCAGCGGGGGAAAAGGCTACACCTTC
NA	TRBV9	NA	TRBJ2-5	CASSEGGETQYF	TGTGCCAGCAGTGAGGGTGGAGAGACCCAGTACTTC
NA	TRBV19	NA	TRBJ1-4	CAAGSFGPSANEKLFF	TGTGCCGCGGGGAGTTTCGGCCCATCGGCAAATGAAAAACTGTTTTTT
NA	TRBV3-1/TRBV3-2	NA	TRBJ1-2	CASSQDTGGRGYTF	TGTGCCAGCAGCCAAGATACGGGAGGTCGTGGCTACACCTTC
NA	TRBV7-9	TRBD2	TRBJ2-3	CASSLVGVAGDTDTQYF	TGTGCCAGCAGCTTAGTAGGAGTAGCGGGGGACACAGATACGCAGTATTTT
NA	TRBV5-4	NA	TRBJ1-2	CASSLAPGDYGYTF	TGTGCCAGCAGCTTGGCGCCAGGGGACTATGGCTACACCTTC
NA	TRBV19	NA	TRBJ2-2	CASRDSNTGELFF	TGTGCCAGTAGGGACAGCAACACCGGGGAGCTGTTTTTT
NA	TRBV7-2	TRBD1	TRBJ2-1	CASSLGGTVPYNEQFF	TGTGCCAGCAGCTTAGGGGGGACAGTCCCCTACAATGAGCAGTTCTTC
NA	TRBV2	NA	TRBJ1-2	CASSARMLANYGYTF	TGTGCCAGCAGTGCCCGAATGTTAGCTAACTATGGCTACACCTTC
NA	TRBV9	TRBD1	TRBJ2-3	CASSPRQGTGTDTQYF	TGTGCCAGCAGTCCTCGACAGGGCACGGGAACAGATACGCAGTATTTT
NA	TRBV5-4	NA	TRBJ1-6	CASSLAGVYNSPLHF	TGTGCCAGCAGCTTGGCCGGGGTTTATAATTCACCCCTCCACTTT
few	TRBV12-3/TRBV12-4	NA	TRBJ1-4	CASSRDSSEKLFF	TGTGCCAGCAGCCGGGACTCAAGTGAAAAACTGTTTTTT
NA	TRBV28	NA	TRBJ2-5	CASSFTLGDQETQYF	TGTGCCAGCAGTTTTACCCTGGGCGACCAAGAGACCCAGTACTTC
few	TRBV28	NA	TRBJ1-2	CASRSTGREYGYTF	TGTGCCAGCAGATCCACAGGGAGGGAGTATGGCTACACCTTC
NA	TRBV4-2	NA	TRBJ2-2	CASSQDYAGELFF	TGTGCCAGCAGCCAGGACTATGCCGGGGAGCTGTTTTTT
NA	TRBV11-2	TRBD1	TRBJ1-1	CASSADRGRLVFF	TGTGCCAGCAGTGCGGACAGGGGGCGCTTAGTTTTCTTT
NA	TRBV30	NA	TRBJ1-2	CASTGQTKYGYTF	TGTGCCTCTACAGGACAGACTAAATATGGCTACACCTTC
once	TRBV2	NA	TRBJ1-1	CASKRQKNTEAFF	TGTGCCAGCAAACGACAGAAGAACACTGAAGCTTTCTTT
NA	TRBV3-1/TRBV3-2	TRBD2	TRBJ2-5	CASSHAGGQETQYF	TGTGCCAGCAGCCATGCGGGGGGGCAAGAGACCCAGTACTTC
NA	TRBV4-1	NA	TRBJ1-5	CASSLFGGGNQPQHF	TGCGCCAGCAGCCTTTTTGGGGGGGGCAATCAGCCCCAGCATTTT
NA	TRBV4-2	NA	TRBJ1-5	CASSQGPQENSNQPQHF	TGTGCCAGCAGCCAAGGGCCACAGGAGAATAGCAATCAGCCCCAGCATTTT
NA	TRBV18	NA	TRBJ2-5	CASSLYSGTGQETQYF	TGTGCCAGCTCACTCTATAGCGGGACAGGGCAAGAGACCCAGTACTTC
NA	TRBV12-3/TRBV12-4	TRBD1	TRBJ1-2	CASSLDRGDGYTF	TGTGCCAGCAGCTTGGACAGGGGAGATGGCTACACCTTC
once	TRBV5-6	NA	TRBJ1-1	CASSLTENTEAFF	TGTGCCAGCAGCTTAACAGAGAACACTGAAGCTTTCTTT
NA	TRBV24-1	TRBD1	TRBJ1-1	CATSSTGVNTEAFF	TGTGCCACCTCGAGTACAGGGGTGAACACTGAAGCTTTCTTT